This entry describes one T cell receptor (beta chain). Its target antigen remains unknown. Qualities for individual bases were not recorded, and no much larger clone is one base off. This record belongs to a study of blood T cell repertoires in COVID-19 (TCRdb year 2020). Study-level background: Samples from collaborators originated in the United States, Italy and Spain and spanned both the acute and convalescent phases of COVID-19. Where HLA class I and class II types were available, the types were taken from metadata supplied by the sample provider, not from assay-based typing. The samples were drawn from the first 160 participants of the ongoing ImmuneRACE study and from about 1,200 subjects provided by 6 global collaborators. Deeply sampled blood TCRbeta repertoires from subjects exposed to, actively infected with, or recovered from COVID-19 were included in the dataset. The repertoires were released in a freely available public database meant as a resource for research on the immune response to SARS-CoV-2. The sample metadata nearly always contained a de-identified subject ID, COVID-19 status, age in years and sex. The prospective study material was composed of cDNA or gDNA derived from T cells, B-cell-depleted T cells, or PBMCs.

The CDR3 numbers 12 residues from cysteine through phenylalanine. Of all the DNA, just the CDR3 is kept, 36 bases in frame from base 1. CDR1 and CDR2, per the germline V gene, are ENHRY and SYGVKD. V gives up 6 bases and J gives up 6 bases, and the segment between their germline ends measures 9 bases. Each collaborating institution followed its own protocols to collect whole blood in K2EDTA tubes. For TCRbeta analysis, collaborators shipped samples in one of three forms: frozen whole blood, isolated PBMCs, or DNA extracted from either of those sample types. The immunoSEQ Assay, a bias-controlled multiplex PCR, was used to amplify TCRbeta CDR3 regions from genomic DNA. The paper's processing steps were these. The number of nucleated cells in each sample was estimated by amplification of reference gene primers within the assay. To quantify the absolute abundance of each unique TCRbeta CDR3 rearrangement, sequence reads were collapsed and filtered. Productive Simpson clonality was computed per sample as the square root of Simpson's diversity index over productive rearrangements. As stored in TCRdb, this immuneACCESS dataset retains in-frame rearrangements with V and J assigned. A fraction of the clones does not appear; measured against another copy, unresolved V genes explain less than half of the discrepancy, and the remainder lacks a known reason. V, J and clone size are those of that table, while D and trimming were read from the DNA. This sample lists 70,000 to 80,000 clones; more than 75% were detected once. Of the sample, 12% is held by the ten largest clones.

Beyond this particular receptor, the publication reports: The quantity of clinical and demographic metadata differed by source and by participant and was supplied without curation.

The sequenced material came from peripheral blood. The clonotype was recovered from a human donor in a cohort sampled during active COVID-19. The chain was built from TRBV10-3 and TRBJ2-1; matching of 6 bases hints at TRBD1 as the D gene. The bases read TGTGCCATCAGGGGGACATCCAATGAGCAGTTCTTC. This gives the protein CAIRGTSNEQFF.